One T cell receptor beta chain is described in this entry. Treatment here: oral pan-JAK inhibitor, 5-10 mg twice daily. This CDR3 is built from 15 residues. Trimming cost V 3 bases and J 7 bases; bases outside gene matches: 8. Looked up from germline, CDR1 is LNHNV and CDR2 is YYDKDF (reference sequence). This sample was taken from a study of CD8+ T cells in alopecia areata. TCR sequencing used cDNA made by reverse transcription of extracted RNA. Using immunoSEQ multiplex PCR, the repertoire was profiled, and TCRdb retains in-frame clones only, with some absent. The sample includes 200,000 or so clones, nearly 60% of them seen just once.

The chain has TRBV15 and TRBJ2-1; TRBD2 matches at 8 bases. This receptor was identified in a human donor with alopecia areata. The sequencing here drew on CD4+ T cells sorted from blood, taken at week 24, from a patient treated with tofacitinib. CDR3: CATSRMGLVANEQFF. CDR3 in DNA: TGTGCCACCAGCAGGATGGGACTAGTCGCAAATGAGCAGTTCTTC.